This paragraph covers one TCR beta chain sequence. This clone was observed once. Its target antigen remains unknown. Base qualities are not provided; no much larger clone lies one nucleotide away. The germline V gene (reference sequence) yields MNHNY for CDR1 and SVGAGI for CDR2. The germline V end is reduced by 4 bases and the J end by 3 bases; junction bases left unmatched: 3. The CDR3 runs 14 amino acids, cysteine and phenylalanine included. Of the read, only the CDR3 DNA is kept; its 42 bases are in frame from base 1. This record belongs to a study of shared clonotypes between healthy human individuals (dated by TCRdb to the early 2020s). As for the study more broadly: Two women and a few men aged 18 to 49 years were included in the cohort. For each donor, CD4 naive and CD4 memory were each run on three plates, CD8 naive on two plates, and CD8 memory on one plate. The study deeply sequenced blood TCR repertoires of several healthy adults to estimate repertoire size and the extent of clonotype sharing between individuals. To increase sequencing depth and limit assay-specific biases, different laboratories used diverse techniques to prepare libraries and sequence TCR repertoires. Per donor, leukapheresis produced somewhere between about 0.94 and 9 billion PBMCs.

The donors were healthy, HIV-negative adults with no recently reported acute infections or vaccinations. Only Caucasian adults living in Nashville, Tennessee, USA were represented among the donors. CD4+ T cells were enriched by magnetic negative selection; naive cells were then positively selected on CD45RA, and the negative fraction formed the memory subset. Blood was collected by leukapheresis, and PBMCs were isolated by Ficoll-Histopaque density gradient centrifugation and then cryopreserved in liquid nitrogen vapor phase. Analytical flow cytometry was used to check the purity and quantity of every magnetically sorted T cell population. Genomic DNA was isolated from every sorted fraction and measured by UV absorbance on a Nanodrop 2000c. General study outcomes and caveats: Sharing across several donors was observed for around 4.8% of naive CD4, under 4% of naive CD8, about 2.3% of memory CD4, and around 0.42% of memory CD8 clonotypes. Estimated clonotype richness was generally larger for naive than for memory subsets. The small number of donors limited the genetic and exposure-history diversity represented. Sampling was restricted to blood, and TCR repertoires in tissues likely differ from the TCR repertoires found in blood. Pairwise subsampling indicated that sequencing depth was expected to affect the degree of clonotype sharing among donors. Compared with non-shared clonotypes, the clonotypes found in all four sorted-subset donors had higher generation probabilities. Incomplete sequencing was indicated by rarefaction of sorted-subset datasets, despite the large sequencing depth.

Using the deep immunoSEQ assay, TCR CDR3 regions were amplified from genomic DNA by multiplex PCR. For each cell subset, the extracted genomic DNA was distributed evenly across all wells of several immunoSEQ 96-well plates, and each plate served as one replicate. Each replicate PCR for sorted subsets received about 200 ng genomic DNA, equal to tens of thousands of T cell genomes. Purified libraries were quantified with a Qubit 3.0 fluorometer, sized on a Bioanalyzer 2100, and re-quantified with the KAPA Library Quantification kit. Each immunoSEQ 96-well plate was sequenced on its own single-read 150-cycle Illumina NextSeq 550 flow cell. Turning to the authors' computational methods: Because only junctional sequences without quality scores were contained in the immunoSEQ output, filtering matching that applied to full-length reads could not be performed. To assign V/J genes and CDR3, sequences were annotated using PyIR, a Python wrapper for IgBLAST v1.9, with IMGT germline references. Reads with weak V/J assignments (E-value above 1e-6), missing CDR3, stop codons, out-of-frame junctions, or ambiguous translated residues were removed. V3J clonotypes were defined as sequences sharing the same inferred V gene, J gene, and CDR3 amino acid sequence. Percentage overlap between repertoires was calculated by dividing the number of shared unique clonotypes by the size of the smaller repertoire. Richness of each repertoire was evaluated using RTK rarefaction, the Chao1 estimator, and Recon v2.1 estimates of unobserved clonotypes. For all TCRbeta clonotypes obtained by the gDNA method from a few donors, generation probabilities were computed with OLGA. TCRdb carries this immuneACCESS record with in-frame sequences only. Its versions omit some clonotypes, under half of them owing to an unresolved V gene in the studies checked, with the rest unexplained. V, J and clone size are those of that table, while D and trimming were read from the DNA. This sample is represented by approximately 2,300,000 clones; 80% to 95% of them were singletons. Approximately 0.41% of the sample is held by the ten biggest clonotypes.

The TCR was taken from a man in his late teens or twenties in good health. Some clones in this sample may be carry-over from other donors' samples. Sequenced input: naive CD4+ T cells from PBMCs. The cell subset or site label, read with the paper, signifies: CD45RA+ positively selected. The rearranged segments are TRBV6-6 and TRBJ1-5; 7 junctional bases match TRBD1. The nucleotides are TGTGCCAGCAGTTCGACAGGGAACAATCAGCCCCAGCATTTT. Its amino acids are CASSSTGNNQPQHF.